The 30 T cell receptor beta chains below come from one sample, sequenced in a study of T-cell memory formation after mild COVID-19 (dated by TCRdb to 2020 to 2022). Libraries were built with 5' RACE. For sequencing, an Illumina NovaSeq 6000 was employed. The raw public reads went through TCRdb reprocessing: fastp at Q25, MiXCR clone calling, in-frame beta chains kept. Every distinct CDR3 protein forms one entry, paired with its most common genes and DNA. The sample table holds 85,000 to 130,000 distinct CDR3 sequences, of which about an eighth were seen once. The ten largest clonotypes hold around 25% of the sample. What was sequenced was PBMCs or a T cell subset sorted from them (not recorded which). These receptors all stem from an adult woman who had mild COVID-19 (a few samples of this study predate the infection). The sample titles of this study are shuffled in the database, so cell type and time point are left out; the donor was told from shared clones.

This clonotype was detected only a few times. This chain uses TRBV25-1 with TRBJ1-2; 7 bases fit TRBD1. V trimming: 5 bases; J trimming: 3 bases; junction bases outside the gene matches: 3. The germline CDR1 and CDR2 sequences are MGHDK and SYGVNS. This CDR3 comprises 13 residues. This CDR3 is CASSSGTDYGYTF. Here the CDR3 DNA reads TGTGCCAGCAGTAGCGGGACAGACTATGGCTACACCTTC.

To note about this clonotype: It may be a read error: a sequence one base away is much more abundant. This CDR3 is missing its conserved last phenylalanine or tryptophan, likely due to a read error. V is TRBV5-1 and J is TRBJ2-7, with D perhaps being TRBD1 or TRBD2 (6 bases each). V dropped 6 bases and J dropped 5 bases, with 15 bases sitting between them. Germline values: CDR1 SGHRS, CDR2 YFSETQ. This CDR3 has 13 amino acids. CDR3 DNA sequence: TGCGCCAGCACCAAGGGGGGTTGGGACGAGCAGTACTTA. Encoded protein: CASTKGGWDEQYL.

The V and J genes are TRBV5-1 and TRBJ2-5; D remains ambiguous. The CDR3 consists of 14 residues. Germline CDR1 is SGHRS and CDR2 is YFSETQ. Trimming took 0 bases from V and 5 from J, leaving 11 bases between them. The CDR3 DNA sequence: TGCGCCAGCAGCTTGGGACTTCCCGAGGAGACCCAGTACTTC. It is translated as CASSLGLPEETQYF.

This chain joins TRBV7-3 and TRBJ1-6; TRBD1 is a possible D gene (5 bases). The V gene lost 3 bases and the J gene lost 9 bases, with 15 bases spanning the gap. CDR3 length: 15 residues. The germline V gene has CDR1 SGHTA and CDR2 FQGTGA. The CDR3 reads CASSFSFREASPLHF. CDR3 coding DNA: TGTGCCAGCAGCTTTTCGTTCAGGGAGGCTTCACCCCTCCACTTT.

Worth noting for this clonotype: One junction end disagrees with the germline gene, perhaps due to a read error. Here the CDR3 DNA reads TGCGCCAGCAGCCAAGAGGGACTAGCGGGTCAAAGCTCCTACAGTGAGCAGTTCTTC. Translated, it gives CASSQEGLAGQSSYSEQFF. The chain joins TRBV4-3 to TRBJ2-1; 12 bases are shared with TRBD2. Germline V gene sequence: CDR1 LGHNA, CDR2 YSLEER. CDR3 length equals 19 residues.

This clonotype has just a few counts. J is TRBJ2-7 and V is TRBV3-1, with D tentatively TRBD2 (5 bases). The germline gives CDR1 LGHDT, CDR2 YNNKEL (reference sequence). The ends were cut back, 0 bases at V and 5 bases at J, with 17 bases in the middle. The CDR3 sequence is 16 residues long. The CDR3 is CASSQDASSWRHEQYF. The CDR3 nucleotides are TGTGCCAGCAGCCAAGATGCCAGTTCATGGAGGCACGAGCAGTACTTC.

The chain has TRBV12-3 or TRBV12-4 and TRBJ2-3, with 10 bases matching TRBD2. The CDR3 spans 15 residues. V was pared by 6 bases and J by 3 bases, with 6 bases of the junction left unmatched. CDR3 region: CASSPLTSGTDTQYF. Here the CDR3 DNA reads TGTGCCAGCAGCCCCCTGACTAGCGGGACAGATACGCAGTATTTT.

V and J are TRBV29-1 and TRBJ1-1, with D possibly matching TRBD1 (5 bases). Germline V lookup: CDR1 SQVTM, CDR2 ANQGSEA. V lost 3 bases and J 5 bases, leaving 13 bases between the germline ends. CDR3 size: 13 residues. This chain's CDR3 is CSVEEGPGTEAFF. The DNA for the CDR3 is TGCAGCGTTGAGGAGGGCCCAGGGACTGAAGCTTTCTTT.

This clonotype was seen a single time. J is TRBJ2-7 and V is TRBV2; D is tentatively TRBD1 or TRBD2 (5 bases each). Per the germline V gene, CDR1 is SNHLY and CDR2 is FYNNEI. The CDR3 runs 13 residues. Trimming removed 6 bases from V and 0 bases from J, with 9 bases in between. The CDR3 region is CASRGTDSYEQYF. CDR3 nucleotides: TGTGCCAGCAGGGGGACGGACTCCTACGAGCAGTACTTC.

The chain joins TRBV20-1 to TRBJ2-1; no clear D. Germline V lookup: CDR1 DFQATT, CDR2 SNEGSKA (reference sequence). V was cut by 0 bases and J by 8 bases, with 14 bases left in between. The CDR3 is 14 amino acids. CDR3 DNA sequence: TGCAGTGCTAGAGATCATTCTAGTTTCGATGAGCAGTTCTTC. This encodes CSARDHSSFDEQFF.

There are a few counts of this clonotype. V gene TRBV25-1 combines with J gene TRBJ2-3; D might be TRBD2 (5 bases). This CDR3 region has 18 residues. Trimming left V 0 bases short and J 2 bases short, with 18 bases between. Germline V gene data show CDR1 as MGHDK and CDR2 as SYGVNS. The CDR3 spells CASSEYYSLPGITDTQYF. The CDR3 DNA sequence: TGTGCCAGCAGTGAATATTACAGCTTACCGGGGATCACAGATACGCAGTATTTT.

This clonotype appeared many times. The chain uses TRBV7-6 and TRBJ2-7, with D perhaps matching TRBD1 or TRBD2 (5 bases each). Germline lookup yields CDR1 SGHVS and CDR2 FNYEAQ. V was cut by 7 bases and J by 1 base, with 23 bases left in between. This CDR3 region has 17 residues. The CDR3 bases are TGTGCCAGCAATTCCGGGGAGTCGGTGACAGCGTCCTACGAGCAGTACTTC. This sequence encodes CASNSGESVTASYEQYF.

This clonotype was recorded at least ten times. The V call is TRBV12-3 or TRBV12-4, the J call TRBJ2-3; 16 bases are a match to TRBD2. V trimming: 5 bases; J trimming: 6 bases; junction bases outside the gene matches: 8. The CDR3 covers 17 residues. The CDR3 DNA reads TGTGCCAGCAGTGGAGGGACTAGCGGGGGGGCTCGGGATACGCAGTATTTT. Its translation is CASSGGTSGGARDTQYF.

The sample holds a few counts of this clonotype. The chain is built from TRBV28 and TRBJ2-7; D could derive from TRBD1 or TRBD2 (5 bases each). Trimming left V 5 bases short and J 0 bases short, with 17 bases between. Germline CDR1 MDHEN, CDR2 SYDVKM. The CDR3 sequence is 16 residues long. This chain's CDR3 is CASSNPTGPPSYEQYF. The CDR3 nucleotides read TGTGCCAGCAGTAATCCGACGGGACCTCCCTCCTACGAGCAGTACTTC.

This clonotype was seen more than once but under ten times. The CDR3 coding sequence is TGTGCCAGCAGTTACTTTGATGGAGCGGGAGATACGCAGTATTTT. Translating gives CASSYFDGAGDTQYF. V usage is TRBV6-5 and J usage is TRBJ2-3, with D possibly matching TRBD2 (6 bases). The V end lost 1 base, the J end lost 5 bases, and 13 bases lay between the germline ends. CDR1 and CDR2 from the germline V gene are MNHEY and SVGAGI. CDR3 size: 15 residues.

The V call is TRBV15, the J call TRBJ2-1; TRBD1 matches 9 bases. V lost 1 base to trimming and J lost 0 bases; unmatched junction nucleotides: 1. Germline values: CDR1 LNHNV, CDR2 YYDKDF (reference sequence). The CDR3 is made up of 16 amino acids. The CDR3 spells CATSRVQGASYNEQFF. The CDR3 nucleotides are TGTGCCACCAGCAGAGTACAGGGGGCCTCCTACAATGAGCAGTTCTTC.

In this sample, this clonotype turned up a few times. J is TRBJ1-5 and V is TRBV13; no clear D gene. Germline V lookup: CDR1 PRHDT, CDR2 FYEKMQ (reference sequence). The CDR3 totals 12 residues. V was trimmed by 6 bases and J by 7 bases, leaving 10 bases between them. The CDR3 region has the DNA TGTGCCAGCAGTGTCGGGAACCAGCCCCAGCATTTT. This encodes CASSVGNQPQHF.

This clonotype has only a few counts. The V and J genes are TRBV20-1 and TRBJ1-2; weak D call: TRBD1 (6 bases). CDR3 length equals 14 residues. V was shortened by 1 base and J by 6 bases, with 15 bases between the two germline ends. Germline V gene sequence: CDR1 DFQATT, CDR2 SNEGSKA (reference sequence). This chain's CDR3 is CSARGTANPDGYTF. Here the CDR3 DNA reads TGCAGTGCTAGAGGGACAGCAAACCCGGATGGCTACACCTTC.

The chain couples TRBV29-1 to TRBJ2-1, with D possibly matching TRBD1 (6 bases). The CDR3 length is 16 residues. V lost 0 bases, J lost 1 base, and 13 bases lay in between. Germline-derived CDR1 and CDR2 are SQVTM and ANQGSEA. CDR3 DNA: TGCAGCGTTGAAGACCCGGACAGTCCTTCCTACAATGAGCAGTTCTTC. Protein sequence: CSVEDPDSPSYNEQFF.

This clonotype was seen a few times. The chain's CDR3 is CASSFTGDTGELFF. CDR3 nucleotide sequence: TGTGCCAGCAGCTTTACGGGGGACACCGGGGAGCTGTTTTTT. V usage is TRBV7-9 and J usage is TRBJ2-2; D might be TRBD2 (6 bases). Germline V gives CDR1 SEHNR, CDR2 FQNEAQ (reference sequence). The CDR3 spans 14 residues. Trimming stripped 3 bases from V and 3 bases from J, with 8 bases between.

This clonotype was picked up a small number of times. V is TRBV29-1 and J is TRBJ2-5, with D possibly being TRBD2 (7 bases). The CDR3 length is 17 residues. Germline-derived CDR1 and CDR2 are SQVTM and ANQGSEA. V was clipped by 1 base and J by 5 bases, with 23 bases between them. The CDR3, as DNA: TGCAGCGTTGAAGGGATAAGGGGGGGAGTAAAAATGGAGACCCAGTACTTC. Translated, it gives CSVEGIRGGVKMETQYF.

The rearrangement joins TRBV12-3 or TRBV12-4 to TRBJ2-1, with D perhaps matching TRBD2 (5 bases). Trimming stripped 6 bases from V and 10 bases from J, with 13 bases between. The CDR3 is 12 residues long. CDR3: CASSPLGIEQFF. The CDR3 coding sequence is TGTGCCAGCAGCCCACTAGGAATCGAGCAGTTCTTC.

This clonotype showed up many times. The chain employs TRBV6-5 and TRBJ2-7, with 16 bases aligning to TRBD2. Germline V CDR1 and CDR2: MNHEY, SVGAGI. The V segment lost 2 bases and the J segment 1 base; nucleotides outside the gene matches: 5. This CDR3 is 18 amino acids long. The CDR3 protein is CASSYGTSGRDMSYEQYF. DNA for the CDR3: TGTGCCAGCAGTTACGGGACTAGCGGGAGGGATATGTCCTACGAGCAGTACTTC.

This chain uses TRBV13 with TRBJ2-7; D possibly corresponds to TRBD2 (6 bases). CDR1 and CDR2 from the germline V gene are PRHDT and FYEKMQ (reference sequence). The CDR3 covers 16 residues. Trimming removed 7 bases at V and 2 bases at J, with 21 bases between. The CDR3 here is CASTPPGEEGTYEQYF. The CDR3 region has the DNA TGTGCCAGCACCCCACCGGGGGAGGAGGGTACCTACGAGCAGTACTTC.

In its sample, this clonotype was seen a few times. The CDR3 DNA reads as TGTGCCAGCAGTTTCGAGGGCGACTACGAGCAGTACTTC. Its protein is CASSFEGDYEQYF. The genes are TRBV12-3 or TRBV12-4 and TRBJ2-7; possible D gene TRBD2, 5 bases. The V end was cut by 3 bases, the J end by 3 bases, with 9 bases between. The CDR3 has 13 amino acids.

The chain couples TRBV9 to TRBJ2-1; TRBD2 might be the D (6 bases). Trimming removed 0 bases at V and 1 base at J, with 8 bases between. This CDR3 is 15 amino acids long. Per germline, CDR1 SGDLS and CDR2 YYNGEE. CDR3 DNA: TGTGCCAGCAGCGTAGCGGGAGAATCCTACAATGAGCAGTTCTTC. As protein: CASSVAGESYNEQFF.

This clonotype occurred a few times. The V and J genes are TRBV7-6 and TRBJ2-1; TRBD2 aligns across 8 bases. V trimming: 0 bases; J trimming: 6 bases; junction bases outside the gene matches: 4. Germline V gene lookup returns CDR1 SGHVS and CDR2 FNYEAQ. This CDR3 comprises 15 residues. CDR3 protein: CASSLAGTSVNEQFF. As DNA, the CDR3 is TGTGCCAGCAGCTTAGCGGGGACTAGTGTCAATGAGCAGTTCTTC.

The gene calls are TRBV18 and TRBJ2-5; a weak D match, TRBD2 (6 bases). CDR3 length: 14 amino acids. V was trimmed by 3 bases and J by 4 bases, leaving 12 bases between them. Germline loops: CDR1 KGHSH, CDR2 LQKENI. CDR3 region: CASSPPGLGETQYF. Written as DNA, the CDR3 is TGTGCCAGCTCACCGCCGGGACTGGGAGAGACCCAGTACTTC.

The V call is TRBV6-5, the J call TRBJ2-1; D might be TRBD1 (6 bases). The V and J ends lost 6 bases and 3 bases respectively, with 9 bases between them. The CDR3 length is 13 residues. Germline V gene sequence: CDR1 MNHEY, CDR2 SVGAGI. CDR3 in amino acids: CASSYRVYNEQFF. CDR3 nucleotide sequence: TGTGCCAGCAGCTACAGGGTCTACAATGAGCAGTTCTTC.

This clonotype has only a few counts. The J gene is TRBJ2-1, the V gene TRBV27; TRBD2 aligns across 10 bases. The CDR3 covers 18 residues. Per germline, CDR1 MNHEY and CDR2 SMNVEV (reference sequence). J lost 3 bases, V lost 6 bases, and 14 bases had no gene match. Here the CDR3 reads CASSLGGALAGIYNEQFF. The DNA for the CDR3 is TGTGCCAGCAGCCTTGGCGGCGCACTAGCGGGGATCTACAATGAGCAGTTCTTC.